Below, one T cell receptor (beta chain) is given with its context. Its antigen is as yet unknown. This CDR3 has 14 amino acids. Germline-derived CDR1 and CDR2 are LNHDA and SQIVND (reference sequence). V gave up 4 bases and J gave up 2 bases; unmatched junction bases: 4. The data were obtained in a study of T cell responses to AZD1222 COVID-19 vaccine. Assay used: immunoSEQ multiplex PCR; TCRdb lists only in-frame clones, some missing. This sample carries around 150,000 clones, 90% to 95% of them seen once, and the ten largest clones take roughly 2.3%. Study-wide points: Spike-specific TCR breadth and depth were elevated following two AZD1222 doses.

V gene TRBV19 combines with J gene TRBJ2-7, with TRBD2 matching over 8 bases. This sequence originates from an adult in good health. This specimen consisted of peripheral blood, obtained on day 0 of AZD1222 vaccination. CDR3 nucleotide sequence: TGTGCCAGTAGTAATCGCGGGAGGACCTACGAGCAGTACTTC. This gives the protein CASSNRGRTYEQYF.